The 8 T cell receptor beta chains listed next were all sequenced from one sample in a study of Tregs in tolerant kidney transplant recipients. The nonmyeloablative bone marrow transplants came from related graft donors, with transient mixed chimerism. TCRdb's table, derived via immunoSEQ multiplex PCR, lists solely in-frame clones and lacks some. The repertoire includes 74,000 or so clones, 91% of them detected once, and about 1.4% sits in the top ten. This material consisted of CD4+ T cells from blood (PBMCs), taken 24 months after the transplant. These receptors all come from a human patient who received a combined kidney and bone marrow transplant. Part of the T cell pool may stem from the graft donor.

V and J are TRBV18 and TRBJ2-7; 14 bases align to TRBD2. Germline V gives CDR1 KGHSH, CDR2 LQKENI. This CDR3 has 18 residues. The V segment lost 1 base and the J segment 5 bases; nucleotides outside the gene matches: 10. The CDR3 DNA reads TGTGCCAGCTCACCACAACCGACTAGCGGGAGGGCTTTAAACGAGCAGTACTTC. This translates into CASSPQPTSGRALNEQYF.

The J gene is TRBJ2-3, the V gene TRBV30; D uncertain. This CDR3 is built from 15 residues. Germline lookup yields CDR1 GTSNPN and CDR2 SVGIG (reference sequence). With 0 bases removed from V and 4 bases from J, the gap between germline ends came to 14 bases. This chain's CDR3 is CAWSVRYYPPDTQYF. CDR3 in DNA: TGTGCCTGGAGTGTACGTTACTACCCGCCAGATACGCAGTATTTT.

The genes are TRBV18 and TRBJ2-5; D possibly corresponds to TRBD1 (6 bases). The V gene's germline CDR1 is KGHSH and CDR2 LQKENI. Trimming removed 1 base from V and 5 bases from J, with 17 bases in between. The CDR3 has 16 residues. CDR3: CASSPRDRPPFETQYF. CDR3 sequence (DNA): TGTGCCAGCTCACCACGTGACAGGCCCCCTTTTGAGACCCAGTACTTC.

With respect to this clone: The same CDR3 can be traced to other DNA sequences in this sample. The chain links TRBV15 to TRBJ1-6; 8 bases are a match to TRBD1. V lost 5 bases, J lost 13 bases, and 10 bases stayed unmatched. CDR1 LNHNV and CDR2 YYDKDF come from the germline V gene (reference sequence). CDR3 length: 14 amino acids. CDR3 sequence (DNA): TGTGCCACCAGCTCCCGGACAGGGTTATCCCCCCTCCACTTT. It codes for CATSSRTGLSPLHF.

This chain links TRBV5-1 with TRBJ1-2, with TRBD1 identical over 8 bases. The ends lost 1 base at V and 1 base at J; junction bases unmatched: 0. The V gene's germline CDR1 is SGHRS and CDR2 YFSETQ. The CDR3 contains 14 residues. The chain's CDR3 is CASSLTGGNYGYTF. The CDR3 nucleotides are TGCGCCAGCAGCTTGACAGGGGGTAACTATGGCTACACCTTC.

The CDR3 reads CASSLGGQTGNTIYF. CDR3 nucleotides: TGTGCCAGCAGCTTGGGGGGACAGACTGGAAACACCATATATTTT. V and J are TRBV5-4 and TRBJ1-3, with 7 bases fitting TRBD1. Germline CDR1 and CDR2: SGHNT and YYREEE (reference sequence). The J segment lost 2 bases and the V segment lost 0 bases, leaving 2 bases of the junction unmatched. The CDR3 contains 15 residues.

The chain uses TRBV14 and TRBJ2-7, with 9 bases fitting TRBD1. V lost 3 bases to trimming and J lost 5 bases; unmatched junction nucleotides: 11. CDR3 length: 16 residues. Germline CDR1 reads SGHDN; CDR2 reads FVKESK. The DNA of the CDR3 is TGTGCCAGCAGCCAGACGTCCGGGACAGGGAGGCACGAGCAGTACTTC. Amino acids: CASSQTSGTGRHEQYF.

V gene TRBV7-6 combines with J gene TRBJ2-1; 12 positions match TRBD2. The CDR3 contains 16 residues. V dropped 7 bases and J dropped 8; count of bases not matched to a gene: 12. Germline V gene data show CDR1 as SGHVS and CDR2 as FNYEAQ. In DNA, the CDR3 is TGTGCCAGCACCCGACTAGCGGGAGTCCCCGGGTATGAGCAGTTCTTC. Translated: CASTRLAGVPGYEQFF.